This entry features one T cell receptor (beta chain) sequence. Clones were sequenced by immunoSEQ multiplex PCR, and TCRdb holds only the in-frame ones, with some missing. The sample has roughly 30,000 clones; about nine tenths are singletons. This sample was taken from a study of OX40 agonist ivuxolimab in advanced cancers. Study summary: Patients were dosed with the agonistic anti-OX40 (CD134) antibody ivuxolimab. Ivuxolimab, which patients received intravenously every 2 weeks, was dosed at 0.01 to 10 mg/kg.

The length of the CDR3 is 12 residues. Trimming pared 6 bases from V and 2 bases from J, leaving 8 bases between. Germline loops: CDR1 MDHEN, CDR2 SYDVKM. This material consisted of CD4+ or CD8+ T cells sorted from blood, taken in a trial of the OX40 agonist ivuxolimab. The clonotype comes from an adult with an advanced solid tumor such as melanoma, head and neck, liver or kidney cancer. This chain connects TRBV28 to TRBJ2-7; D unclear. The CDR3 DNA follows: TGTGCCAGCAGCTCAGACACCTACGAGCAGTACTTC. Its protein is CASSSDTYEQYF.